Listed below are T cell receptor beta chains from one sample, sequenced in a study of T cells expressing NK-cell markers. From its re-call of the 5' RACE reads, TCRdb lists each CDR3 protein once, without DNA. The listing contains 400,000 to 550,000 distinct CDR3 sequences. Sequenced material: blood T cells: a sorted CD56 or NKG2C T cell subset, CD4+ or CD8+ T cells, or bulk PBMC T cells (not recorded which). The receptors shown here come from a woman between 18 and 75 years old in good health. CDR3s include the opening cysteine and the closing phenylalanine or tryptophan. The order of the fields is J gene, V gene, CDR3 protein.

TRBJ2-5 | TRBV6-5 | CASSYSVSVETQYF
TRBJ1-2 | TRBV27 | CASREVGQVYGYTF
TRBJ2-5 | TRBV20-1 | CSASTVQETQYF
TRBJ2-1 | TRBV27 | CASSPNRGLEQFF
TRBJ1-1 | TRBV7-9 | CASSSRCTEAFF
TRBJ2-3 | TRBV20-1 | CSAGQRGPLSTDTQYF
TRBJ1-4 | TRBV12-3/TRBV12-4 | CASRGSGQGVPNEKLFF
TRBJ1-2 | TRBV5-4 | CASSLSGSPVYGYTF
TRBJ1-1 | TRBV27 | CASSDRGGRRTEAFF
TRBJ2-1 | TRBV2 | CASSVMRGNEQFF
TRBJ2-7 | TRBV29-1 | CSGGPRSSEQYF
TRBJ2-1 | TRBV5-6 | CASSRVGPYNEQFF
TRBJ2-6 | TRBV5-1 | CASSPTGVQLGANVLTF
TRBJ2-3 | TRBV20-1 | CSARFGGAGTDTQYF
TRBJ1-5 | TRBV19 | CASRLRASNQPQHF
TRBJ2-3 | TRBV10-3 | CAISEESIRTDTQYF
TRBJ1-4 | TRBV6-1 | CASSRSTKEKLFF
TRBJ2-7 | TRBV20-1 | CSARDQQVYEQYF
TRBJ2-7 | TRBV7-3 | CASSLIGTGAYEQYF
TRBJ2-7 | TRBV24-1 | CATLPPDIYEQYF
TRBJ2-5 | TRBV27 | CASSPEAGGAETQYF
TRBJ1-3 | TRBV6-5 | CASSYDSSSGNTIYF
TRBJ1-1 | TRBV20-1 | CSARGGSDTEAFF
TRBJ1-4 | TRBV4-1 | CASSQEGQTLNEKLFF
TRBJ2-2 | TRBV4-3 | CASSQEDRGSGELFF
TRBJ2-1 | TRBV20-1 | CSARGLVTYNEQFF
TRBJ2-2 | TRBV11-2 | CASSSNLEELFF
TRBJ1-5 | TRBV6-2/TRBV6-3 | CASSPYLRGKGQPQHF
TRBJ2-4 | TRBV6-2/TRBV6-3 | CASSYSVGGTAKNIQYF
TRBJ1-1 | TRBV12-3/TRBV12-4 | CASSFGTGGRNTEAFF
TRBJ2-4 | TRBV7-3 | CASSQDRGRNIQYF
TRBJ1-1 | TRBV7-2 | CASSLRVDTEAFF
TRBJ2-1 | TRBV20-1 | CSALNPGQGSSYNEQFF
TRBJ2-1 | TRBV29-1 | CSVDSSGSYEQFF
TRBJ1-5 | TRBV28 | CASSLYSNQPQHF
TRBJ2-3 | TRBV7-3 | CASSLHRGPTDTQYF
TRBJ2-5 | TRBV20-1 | CSARVASGSGGQTQYF
TRBJ1-5 | TRBV20-1 | CSALFQGIGNQPQHF
TRBJ1-2 | TRBV6-2/TRBV6-3 | CASSDSVRVYGYTF
TRBJ1-1 | TRBV6-5 | CASSYSLGQSDEAFF
TRBJ2-5 | TRBV9 | CASSVRVGETQYF
TRBJ2-1 | TRBV7-6 | CASSTWDSSGGPYNEQFF
TRBJ2-1 | TRBV15 | CATSRGGGNPGNEQFF
TRBJ1-2 | TRBV27 | CASSLGQGIGGYTF
TRBJ2-1 | TRBV10-3 | CAISAAVTYNEQFF
TRBJ2-1 | TRBV6-5 | CASSWSQRGYNEQFF
TRBJ1-4 | TRBV15 | CATSRDLGADEKLFF
TRBJ2-3 | TRBV16 | CASSQAAYSRGSTDTQYF
TRBJ2-7 | TRBV6-1 | CASSPTSGSSYEQYF
TRBJ2-1 | TRBV7-2 | CASTPLAGPYNEQFF
TRBJ2-7 | TRBV29-1 | CSTLRQGSYEQYF